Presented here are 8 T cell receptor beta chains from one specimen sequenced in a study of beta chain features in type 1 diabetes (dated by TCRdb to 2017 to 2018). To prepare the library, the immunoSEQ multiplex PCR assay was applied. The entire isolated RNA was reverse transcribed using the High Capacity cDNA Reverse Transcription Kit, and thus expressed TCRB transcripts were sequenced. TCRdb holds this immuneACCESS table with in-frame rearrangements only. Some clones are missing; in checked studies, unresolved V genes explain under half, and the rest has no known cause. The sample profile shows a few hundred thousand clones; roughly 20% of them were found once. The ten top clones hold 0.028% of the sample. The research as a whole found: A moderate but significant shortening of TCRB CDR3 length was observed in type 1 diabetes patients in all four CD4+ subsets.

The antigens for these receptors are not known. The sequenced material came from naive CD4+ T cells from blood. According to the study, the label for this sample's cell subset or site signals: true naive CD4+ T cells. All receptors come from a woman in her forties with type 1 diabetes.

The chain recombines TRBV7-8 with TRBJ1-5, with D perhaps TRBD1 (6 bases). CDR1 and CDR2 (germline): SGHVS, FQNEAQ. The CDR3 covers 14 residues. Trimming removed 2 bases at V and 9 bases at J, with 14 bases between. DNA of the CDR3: TGTGCCAGCAGCTTACAGACAGGACCGGGGCCCCAGCATTTT. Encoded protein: CASSLQTGPGPQHF.

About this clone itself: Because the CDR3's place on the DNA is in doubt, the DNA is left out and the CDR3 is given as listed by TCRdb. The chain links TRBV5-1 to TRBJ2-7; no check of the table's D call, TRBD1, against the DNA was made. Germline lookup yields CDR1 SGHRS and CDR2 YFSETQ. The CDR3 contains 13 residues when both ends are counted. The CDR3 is CASSSPFGSGINF.

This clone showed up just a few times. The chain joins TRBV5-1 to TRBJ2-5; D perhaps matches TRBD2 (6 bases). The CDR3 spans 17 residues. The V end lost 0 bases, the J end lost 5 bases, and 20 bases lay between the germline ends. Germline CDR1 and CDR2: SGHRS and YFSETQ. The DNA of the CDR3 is TGCGCCAGCAGCTTGGGGCGATCGGGAGTTTTATATGAGACCCAGTACTTC. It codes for CASSLGRSGVLYETQYF.

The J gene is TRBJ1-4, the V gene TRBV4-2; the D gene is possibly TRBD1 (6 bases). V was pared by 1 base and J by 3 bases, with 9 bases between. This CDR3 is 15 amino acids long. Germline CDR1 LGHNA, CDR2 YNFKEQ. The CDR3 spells CASSQAGAANEKLFF. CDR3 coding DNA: TGTGCCAGCAGCCAAGCAGGGGCAGCTAATGAAAAACTGTTTTTT.

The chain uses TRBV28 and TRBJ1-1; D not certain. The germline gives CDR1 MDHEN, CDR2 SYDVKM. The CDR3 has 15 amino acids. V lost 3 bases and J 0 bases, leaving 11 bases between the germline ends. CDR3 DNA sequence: TGTGCCAGCAGTTTCGCAGTCTTCATGAACACTGAAGCTTTCTTT. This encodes CASSFAVFMNTEAFF.

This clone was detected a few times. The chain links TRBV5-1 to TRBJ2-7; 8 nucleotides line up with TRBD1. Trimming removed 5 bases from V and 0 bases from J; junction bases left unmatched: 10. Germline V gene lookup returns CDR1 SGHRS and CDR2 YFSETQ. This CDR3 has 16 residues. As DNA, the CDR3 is TGCGCCAGCAGACCCGCGACAGGGGCGAGCTCCTACGAGCAGTACTTC. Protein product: CASRPATGASSYEQYF.

The CDR3 sequence is CASSQDSDQVVGTEAFF. In DNA, the CDR3 is TGCGCCAGCAGCCAAGATAGCGATCAGGTAGTGGGCACTGAAGCTTTCTTT. The chain is built from TRBV4-1 and TRBJ1-1; D remains ambiguous. CDR1 and CDR2 (germline): MGHRA, YSYEKL. The CDR3 is 17 residues long. Between the trimmed V and J ends, which lost 0 bases and 4 bases, there was a span of 18 bases.

The CDR3 loop is CASRADRGPVDTQYF. CDR3 nucleotides: TGTGCCAGCAGGGCGGACAGGGGGCCTGTAGATACGCAGTATTTT. This chain links TRBV27 with TRBJ2-3; 11 bases align to TRBD1. CDR1 and CDR2 (germline): MNHEY, SMNVEV (reference sequence). There are 15 residues in the CDR3. J lost 5 bases, V lost 6 bases, and 7 bases had no gene match.